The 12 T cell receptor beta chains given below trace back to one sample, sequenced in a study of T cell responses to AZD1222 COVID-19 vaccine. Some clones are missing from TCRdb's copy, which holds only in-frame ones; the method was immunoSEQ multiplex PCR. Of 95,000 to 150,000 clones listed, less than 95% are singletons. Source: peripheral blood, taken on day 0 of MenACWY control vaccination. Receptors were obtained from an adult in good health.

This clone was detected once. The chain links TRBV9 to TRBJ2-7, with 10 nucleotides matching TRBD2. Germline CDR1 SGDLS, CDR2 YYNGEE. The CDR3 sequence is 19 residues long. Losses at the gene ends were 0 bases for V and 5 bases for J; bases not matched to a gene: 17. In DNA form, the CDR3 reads TGTGCCAGCAGCGTAGCTGGAGGTAGGGGCAGCGGGAGGGCCCACGAGCAGTACTTC. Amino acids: CASSVAGGRGSGRAHEQYF.

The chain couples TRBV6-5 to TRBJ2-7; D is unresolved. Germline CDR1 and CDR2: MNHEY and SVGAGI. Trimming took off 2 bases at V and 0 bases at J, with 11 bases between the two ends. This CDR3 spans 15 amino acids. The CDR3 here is CASSYAAGSSYEQYF. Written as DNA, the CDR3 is TGTGCCAGCAGTTACGCGGCAGGTAGCTCCTACGAGCAGTACTTC.

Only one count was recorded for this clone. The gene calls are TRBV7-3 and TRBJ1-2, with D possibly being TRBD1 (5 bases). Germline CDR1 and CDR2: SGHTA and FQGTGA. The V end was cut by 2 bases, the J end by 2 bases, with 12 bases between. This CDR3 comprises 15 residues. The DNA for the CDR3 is TGTGCCAGCAGCTTAGGTGCAGGGCCGAACTATGGCTACACCTTC. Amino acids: CASSLGAGPNYGYTF.

This chain's CDR3 is CASSQEGAGKRSGYTF. The CDR3 region has the DNA TGCGCCAGCAGCCAAGAAGGGGCAGGGAAGCGGAGTGGCTACACCTTC. V is TRBV4-3 and J is TRBJ1-2, with a weak D call TRBD1 (5 bases). Trimming cost V 0 bases and J 7 bases, with 18 bases left between them. CDR3 length equals 16 residues. Germline CDR1 and CDR2: LGHNA and YSLEER.

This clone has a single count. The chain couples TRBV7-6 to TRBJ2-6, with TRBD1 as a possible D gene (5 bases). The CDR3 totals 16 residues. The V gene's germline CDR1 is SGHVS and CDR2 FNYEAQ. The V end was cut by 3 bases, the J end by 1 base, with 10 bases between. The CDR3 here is CASSLYPGSGANVLTF. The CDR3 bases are TGTGCCAGCAGCTTGTATCCAGGGTCTGGGGCCAACGTCCTGACTTTC.

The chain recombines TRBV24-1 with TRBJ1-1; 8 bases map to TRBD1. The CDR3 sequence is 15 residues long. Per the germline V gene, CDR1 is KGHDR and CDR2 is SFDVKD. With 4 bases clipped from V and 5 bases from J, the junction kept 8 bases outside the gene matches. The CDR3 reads CATSDAGQGRTEAFF. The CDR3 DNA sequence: TGTGCCACCAGTGACGCTGGACAGGGAAGGACTGAAGCTTTCTTT.

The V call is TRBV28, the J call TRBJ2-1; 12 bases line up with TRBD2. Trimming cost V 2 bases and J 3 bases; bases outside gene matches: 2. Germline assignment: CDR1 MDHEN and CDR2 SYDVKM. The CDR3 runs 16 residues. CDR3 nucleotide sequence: TGTGCCAGCAGTTTAAGGGGACTAGCGGGCTACAATGAGCAGTTCTTC. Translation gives CASSLRGLAGYNEQFF.

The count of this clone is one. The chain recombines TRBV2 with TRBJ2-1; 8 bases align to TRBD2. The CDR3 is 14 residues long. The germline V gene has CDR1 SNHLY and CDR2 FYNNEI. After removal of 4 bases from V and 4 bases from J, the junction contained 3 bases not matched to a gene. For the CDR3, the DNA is TGTGCCAGCAGTGCCGGGAGGGCTTACAATGAGCAGTTCTTC. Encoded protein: CASSAGRAYNEQFF.

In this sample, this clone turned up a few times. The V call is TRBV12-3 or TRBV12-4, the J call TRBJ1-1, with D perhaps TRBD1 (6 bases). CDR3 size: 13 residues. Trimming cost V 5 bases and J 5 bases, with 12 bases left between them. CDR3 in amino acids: CASSKQGGTEAFF. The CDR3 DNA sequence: TGTGCCAGCAGTAAACAGGGAGGGACTGAAGCTTTCTTT.

This CDR3 is CASSYGDPGHNEQFF. In DNA form, the CDR3 reads TGTGCCAGCAGTTACGGGGACCCGGGCCACAATGAGCAGTTCTTC. The chain combines TRBV7-3 with TRBJ2-1; D possibly uses TRBD1 or TRBD2 (5 bases each). Germline lookup yields CDR1 SGHTA and CDR2 FQGTGA. The CDR3 covers 15 residues. The V gene lost 6 bases and the J gene lost 5 bases, with 17 bases spanning the gap.

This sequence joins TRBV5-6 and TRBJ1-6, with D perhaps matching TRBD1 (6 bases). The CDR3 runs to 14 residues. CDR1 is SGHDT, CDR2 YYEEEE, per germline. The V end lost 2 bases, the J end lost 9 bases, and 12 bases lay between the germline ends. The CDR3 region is CASSFPGQLSPLHF. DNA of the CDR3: TGTGCCAGCAGCTTTCCGGGACAACTTTCACCCCTCCACTTT.

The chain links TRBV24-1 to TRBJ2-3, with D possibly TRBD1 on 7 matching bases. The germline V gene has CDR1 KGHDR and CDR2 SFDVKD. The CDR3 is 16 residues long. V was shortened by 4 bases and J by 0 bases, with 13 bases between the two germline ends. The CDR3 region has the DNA TGTGCCACCAGTGAGCCGACAGGGACTAGCACAGATACGCAGTATTTT. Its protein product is CATSEPTGTSTDTQYF.